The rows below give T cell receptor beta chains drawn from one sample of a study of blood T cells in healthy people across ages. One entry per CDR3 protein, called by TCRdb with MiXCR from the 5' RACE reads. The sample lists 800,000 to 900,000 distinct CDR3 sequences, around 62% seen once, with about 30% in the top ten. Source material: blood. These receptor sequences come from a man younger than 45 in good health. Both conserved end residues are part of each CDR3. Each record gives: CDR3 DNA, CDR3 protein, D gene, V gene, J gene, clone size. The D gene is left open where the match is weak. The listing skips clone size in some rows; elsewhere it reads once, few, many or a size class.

CDR3nt: TGTGCCGTCAGTGAGGGGGCGAGAAATACACAAGAGACCCAGTACTTC
CDR3aa: CAVSEGARNTQETQYF
d_gene: TRBD1
v_gene: TRBV10-3
j_gene: TRBJ2-5
abundance: -

CDR3nt: TGTGCCAGCAGCCAATCTGACAGGGCAAATGAGCAGTTCTTC
CDR3aa: CASSQSDRANEQFF
d_gene: TRBD1
v_gene: TRBV4-2
j_gene: TRBJ2-1
abundance: few

CDR3nt: TGTGCCAGCAGTCCCCTTATGAGACAGGGGTCAAAAAATGAGCAGTTCTTC
CDR3aa: CASSPLMRQGSKNEQFF
d_gene: TRBD1
v_gene: TRBV6-1
j_gene: TRBJ2-1
abundance: -

CDR3nt: TGTGCCAGCAGCTTAGGGGTGTCGCGAGGAGGCGAGCAGTACTTC
CDR3aa: CASSLGVSRGGEQYF
d_gene: -
v_gene: TRBV7-2
j_gene: TRBJ2-7
abundance: medium-sized

CDR3nt: TGTGCCGGCAGCAGCAGGGTGGACGGCTATAGCTACACCTTC
CDR3aa: CAGSSRVDGYSYTF
d_gene: -
v_gene: TRBV21-1
j_gene: TRBJ1-2
abundance: -

CDR3nt: TGTGCCAGCAGTTGGGCCGGGACAGGGGGATCACCCCTCCACTTT
CDR3aa: CASSWAGTGGSPLHF
d_gene: TRBD1
v_gene: TRBV12-3/TRBV12-4
j_gene: TRBJ1-6
abundance: -

CDR3nt: TGCGCCAGCAGCCCGACAGGTTACGCCTACGAGCAGTACTTC
CDR3aa: CASSPTGYAYEQYF
d_gene: -
v_gene: TRBV5-1
j_gene: TRBJ2-7
abundance: -

CDR3nt: TGTGCCATCAGTGAGAGTTTGGCTAGCGGGGGAGGGAGCACAGATACGCAGTATTTT
CDR3aa: CAISESLASGGGSTDTQYF
d_gene: TRBD2
v_gene: TRBV10-3
j_gene: TRBJ2-3
abundance: once

CDR3nt: TGTGCCAGCAGCCTAGGGGGCAAGGGGGGCTACACCTTC
CDR3aa: CASSLGGKGGYTF
d_gene: TRBD1
v_gene: TRBV5-6
j_gene: TRBJ1-2
abundance: few

CDR3nt: TGCGCCAGCAGCCAAGTCCTCGAGGGGGGTTCACCCCTCCACTTT
CDR3aa: CASSQVLEGGSPLHF
d_gene: -
v_gene: TRBV4-3
j_gene: TRBJ1-6
abundance: -

CDR3nt: TGTGCCAGCAGCATCATACCGGAGGCAGACAGGGTCGCGGATCAGCCCCAGCATTTT
CDR3aa: CASSIIPEADRVADQPQHF
d_gene: TRBD1
v_gene: TRBV7-3
j_gene: TRBJ1-5
abundance: -